This T cell receptor beta chain emerged from a study of T-cell memory formation after mild COVID-19. Study-wide background: Largely, TCR clusters stayed within a single donor. Overall study results and limits: The appearance of some responding clones in pre-infection memory suggested that cross-reactive memory joined. The study found balanced CD4/CD8 in clones contracting day 15 to 85 and a CD4+ lean in later expanders.

This CDR3 comprises 16 residues. The junction had 8 bases not matched to a gene; V was cut back by 1 base and J by 9 bases. Germline values: CDR1 SGHVS, CDR2 FQNEAQ. Of note for this clonotype: Its target is not known.

5'RACE primed at constant segments yielded TCR alpha and TCR beta cDNA libraries bearing sample barcodes and UMIs. MiXCR, applied by TCRdb to the 5' RACE reads, yields one record per CDR3 protein. Seen here are approximately 430,000 distinct CDR3 sequences, less than 25% observed once, and the top ten hold about an eighth. Sequenced sample: PBMCs or a T cell subset sorted from them (not recorded which). The chain is built from TRBV7-8 and TRBJ1-6; the match to TRBD1 covers 8 bases. This receptor was identified in an adult woman who had mild COVID-19 (a few samples of this study predate the infection). Cell type and time point are not known. The CDR3 sequence is CASSLGTGKDGSPLHF. CDR3 sequence (DNA): TGTGCCAGCAGCTTAGGGACAGGGAAGGACGGTTCACCCCTCCACTTT.